The T cell receptor (beta chain) under discussion was sequenced for a study of T-cell memory formation after mild COVID-19. Study outcomes and limitations: The CD4+ clones that contracted clustered mainly within CM and EM, and the CD8+ clones concentrated in EMRA. Later expanders leaned CD4+, whereas day 15 to 85 contracting clones were balanced CD4/CD8.

This clonotype has just a few counts. Its specificity is unknown. In TCRdb, the 5' RACE reads were re-called with MiXCR into one record per CDR3 protein. The sample contains some 290,000 distinct CDR3 sequences, roughly 15% of which appear only once. Germline lookup yields CDR1 SGHRS and CDR2 YFSETQ. The CDR3 consists of 16 residues. V was pared by 1 base and J by 0 bases, with 5 bases of the junction left unmatched. This sequence joins TRBV5-1 and TRBJ1-2; 8 nucleotides agree with TRBD1. The source is a man between 18 and 29 years old who had mild COVID-19 (a few samples of this study predate the infection). Cell type and time point are not known. Sequenced material: PBMCs or a T cell subset sorted from them (not recorded which). CDR3 sequence: CASSLSQGAANYGYTF. The DNA of the CDR3 is TGCGCCAGCAGCTTGTCCCAGGGGGCCGCTAACTATGGCTACACCTTC.